This TCR beta chain is from a study of metastatic and nonmetastatic thyroid tumors (dated by TCRdb to 2019 to 2021). With regard to the full study: Repertoires were compared across peripheral blood and tumor or nodule tissue samples from malignant and benign thyroid patients. General study outcomes and caveats: TCR beta diversity was reported as significantly higher in malignant tumors than in benign nodules, in both blood and tumor samples.

Trimming costs V 7 bases and J 4 bases, and their ends lie 19 bases apart. The CDR3 measures 15 amino acids from cysteine to phenylalanine. The CDR3 DNA has 45 bases and is translated from base 1. Per the germline V gene (reference sequence), LNHDA is the CDR1 and SQIVND is the CDR2. This clone was seen at least ten times. What antigen it recognizes has not been identified. The sample holds no much larger clone one base away, and base qualities are not on file. No treatment had been received by any patient before thyroid surgery. Patient clinical samples collected from about 2011 to 2019 were retrospectively analysed using T-cell receptor beta sequencing. Libraries came from PCR. The sequencer was an Illumina HiSeq 4000. High-throughput sequencing was used to profile the TCR beta-chain CDR3 region of every patient. For the original study's pipeline: A classifier to discriminate distant-metastatic papillary thyroid cancer patients was built from CDR3 differences across clinicopathological groups. The Shannon index was used to measure repertoire diversity, and the Morisita-Horn index was used to measure how similar tumor and blood repertoires were. TCRdb handled the public reads itself, with Q25 trimming in fastp and clone calling in MiXCR, and kept productive beta chains. TCRdb's processing, not the authors' own work, is the source of the V and J calls. The sample table lists roughly 40,000 clones, around 18% of them with a count of one. The top ten clonotypes cover approximately 14% of the sample.

Specimen: tumor tissue. This clonotype was sampled from a female donor with papillary thyroid cancer or a benign thyroid nodule (not recorded which). Some clones in this sample may be carry-over from other donors' samples. The rearrangement joined TRBV19 to TRBJ1-2, with no D gene named confidently. CDR3 reads: CASNYGVSGSYGYTF. The bases are TGTGCCAGTAATTACGGGGTATCGGGGTCCTATGGCTACACCTTC.